This is a list of T cell receptor beta chains from one sample in a study of beta chain features in type 1 diabetes. Profiling relied on immunoSEQ multiplex PCR, and the TCRdb table lists in-frame clones only, not all of them. The table shows hundreds of thousands of clones, with over 12% occurring only once. Specimen: naive CD4+ T cells from blood. These receptors came from a man aged 18 to 29 with type 1 diabetes. Both conserved end residues are part of each CDR3. The order of the fields is V gene, D gene, clone size, J gene, CDR3 DNA, CDR3 protein. The D gene is left open where the match is weak. Size values are once, few and many counts, or a class for expanded clones, and some rows have none.

V: TRBV9; D: TRBD2; size: few; J: TRBJ2-7; DNA: TGTGCCAGCAGCGCCTCTAGCGGGGCCCCCTCCTCCTACGAGCAGTACTTC; CDR3: CASSASSGAPSSYEQYF
V: TRBV18; D: .; size: .; J: TRBJ1-5; DNA: TGTGCCAGCTCACCCAGCAGGGGCGGCTTCAATAGCAATCAGCCCCAGCATTTT; CDR3: CASSPSRGGFNSNQPQHF
V: TRBV18; D: TRBD2; size: few; J: TRBJ2-1; DNA: TGTGCCAGCTCACCTCCGAGTAGCGGGGGCGGCGATGAGCAGTTCTTC; CDR3: CASSPPSSGGGDEQFF
V: TRBV13; D: .; size: few; J: TRBJ1-1; DNA: TGTGCCAGCCTCTCTCCACGATATACTGAAGCTTTCTTT; CDR3: CASLSPRYTEAFF
V: TRBV9; D: .; size: few; J: TRBJ2-5; DNA: TGTGCCAGCAGCACCCAGACTAGTCTACAGACCCAGTACTTC; CDR3: CASSTQTSLQTQYF
V: TRBV28; D: .; size: few; J: TRBJ1-5; DNA: TGTGCCAGCAGACCACCCGGCGTTCGGAGACAGCCCCAGCATTTT; CDR3: CASRPPGVRRQPQHF
V: TRBV25-1; D: TRBD2; size: few; J: TRBJ2-3; DNA: TGTGCCAGCAGTGGCTGGGGGACTAGCGGGGCAGATACGCAGTATTTT; CDR3: CASSGWGTSGADTQYF
V: TRBV5-1; D: .; size: .; J: TRBJ2-5; DNA: TGCGCCAGCAAAGAACAGGCCCACCAAGAGACCCAGTACTTC; CDR3: CASKEQAHQETQYF
V: TRBV7-2; D: .; size: few; J: TRBJ2-3; DNA: TGTGCCAGCAGCCTTATGACTAGTACGCAGTATTTT; CDR3: CASSLMTSTQYF
V: TRBV29-1; D: .; size: .; J: TRBJ2-5; DNA: TGCAGCTTCCGAGGGACTCCGGGGTGGGAGACCCAGTACTTC; CDR3: CSFRGTPGWETQYF
V: TRBV18; D: .; size: .; J: TRBJ1-1; DNA: TGTGCCAGCTCACCCTCCGACGGAAACACTGAAGCTTTCTTT; CDR3: CASSPSDGNTEAFF
V: TRBV29-1; D: .; size: few; J: TRBJ1-1; DNA: TGCAGCGGTCTCCGCAGATCTTCGAACACTGAAGCTTTCTTT; CDR3: CSGLRRSSNTEAFF
V: TRBV29-1; D: TRBD1; size: .; J: TRBJ1-5; DNA: TGCAGCGTTGGTCCCGGGACAGGTCACAATCAGCCCCAGCATTTT; CDR3: CSVGPGTGHNQPQHF
V: TRBV7-3; D: TRBD1; size: .; J: TRBJ1-1; DNA: TGTGCCAGCAGCCTGACAGGGGGCGTTATGAACACTGAAGCTTTCTTT; CDR3: CASSLTGGVMNTEAFF
V: TRBV11-2; D: .; size: few; J: TRBJ1-1; DNA: TGTGCCAGCAGCTCACAGACGAACACTGAAGCTTTCTTT; CDR3: CASSSQTNTEAFF
V: TRBV30; D: .; size: .; J: TRBJ1-3; DNA: TGTGCCTGGAGGGGTACCTCTGGAAACACCATATATTTT; CDR3: CAWRGTSGNTIYF
V: TRBV10-3; D: .; size: .; J: TRBJ2-1; DNA: TGTGCCATCAGTGAGAAGGAGCGGAGCTCCTACAATGAGCAGTTCTTC; CDR3: CAISEKERSSYNEQFF
V: TRBV10-3; D: .; size: few; J: TRBJ2-7; DNA: TGTGCCATCAGTGAGTCTTCGCGCGCGAGCTCCTACGAGCAGTACTTC; CDR3: CAISESSRASSYEQYF
V: TRBV2; D: .; size: few; J: TRBJ2-3; DNA: TGTGCCAGCAGTGAAGGCACAGATACGCAGTATTTT; CDR3: CASSEGTDTQYF
V: TRBV7-2; D: TRBD1; size: few; J: TRBJ1-5; DNA: TGTGCCAGCAGCCCCTGGACAGGGGATCAGCCCCAGCATTTT; CDR3: CASSPWTGDQPQHF
V: TRBV19; D: TRBD1; size: .; J: TRBJ1-5; DNA: TGTGCCAGTCGACAGGGAGCCAATCAGCCCCAGCATTTT; CDR3: CASRQGANQPQHF
V: TRBV27; D: TRBD2; size: few; J: TRBJ2-7; DNA: TGTGCCAGCAGTCCCATTAGCGGGAGGAGCTCCTACGAGCAGTACTTC; CDR3: CASSPISGRSSYEQYF
V: TRBV5-1; D: .; size: .; J: TRBJ2-5; DNA: TGCGCCAGCAGCATTGGCTATTTAGGACGACAAGGGGGGCCAGAGACCCAGTACTTC; CDR3: CASSIGYLGRQGGPETQYF
V: TRBV28; D: .; size: .; J: TRBJ1-5; DNA: TGTGCCAGCAGCTTAAAGGGTCAGCCCCAGCATTTT; CDR3: CASSLKGQPQHF
V: TRBV11-2; D: .; size: few; J: TRBJ1-2; DNA: TGTGCCAGCAGCGCAACAGGGCTTCATGGCTACACCTTC; CDR3: CASSATGLHGYTF
V: TRBV5-7; D: TRBD1; size: .; J: TRBJ2-7; DNA: TGTGCCAGCAGCTCGGGACAGGGTAACTCCTACGAGCAGTACTTC; CDR3: CASSSGQGNSYEQYF
V: TRBV5-1; D: .; size: .; J: TRBJ1-1; DNA: TGCGCCAGCAGCCGGGTGGACACTGAAGCTTTCTTT; CDR3: CASSRVDTEAFF
V: TRBV19; D: .; size: few; J: TRBJ2-1; DNA: TGTGCCAGTAGGCCGCCGGGCAGACATGAGCAGTTCTTC; CDR3: CASRPPGRHEQFF
V: TRBV29-1; D: TRBD1; size: few; J: TRBJ2-2; DNA: TGCAGCGTTGAAGTACAGGGGCTCCGGGAGCTGTTTTTT; CDR3: CSVEVQGLRELFF
V: TRBV10-3; D: TRBD2; size: few; J: TRBJ2-1; DNA: TGTGCCATCAGCTCGACTAGCGGGGGCTATGAGCAGTTCTTC; CDR3: CAISSTSGGYEQFF
V: TRBV6-1; D: .; size: .; J: TRBJ2-1; DNA: TGTGCCAGCAGTCCTAGGAGGGAGCAGTTCTTC; CDR3: CASSPRREQFF
V: TRBV27; D: .; size: .; J: TRBJ1-6; DNA: TGTGCCAGCAGTAACCAGCTGAGCTCCTATAATTCACCCCTCCACTTT; CDR3: CASSNQLSSYNSPLHF
V: TRBV14; D: .; size: few; J: TRBJ1-4; DNA: TGTGCCAGCAGCCGTTGGGAGGGCTCGGAAAAACTGTTTTTT; CDR3: CASSRWEGSEKLFF
V: TRBV5-6; D: .; size: few; J: TRBJ1-1; DNA: TGTGCCAGCAGCTTGGAAGGCAGGAGGACACTGATCGCTTTCTTT; CDR3: CASSLEGRRTLIAFF